This note documents a single T cell receptor beta chain sequence. Trimming removed 10 bases from V and 0 bases from J, with 28 bases in between. The CDR3 covers 19 residues. Looked up from germline, CDR1 is ENHRY and CDR2 is SYGVKD. Sequencing used immunoSEQ multiplex PCR; TCRdb keeps in-frame clones, though not all of them. The sample includes 53,000 or so clones, 80% to 85% of them seen just once. This sample is part of a study of OX40 agonist ivuxolimab in advanced cancers. The origin of this receptor is an adult with an advanced solid tumor such as melanoma, head and neck, liver or kidney cancer. The input for sequencing was CD4+ or CD8+ T cells sorted from blood, taken in a trial of the OX40 agonist ivuxolimab. This chain joins TRBV10-3 and TRBJ2-1; tentatively, D is TRBD1 (6 bases). The CDR3 reads CATIPNGAGELSSYNEQFF. In nucleotides, the CDR3 is TGTGCCACCATACCCAACGGGGCAGGGGAACTTAGCTCCTACAATGAGCAGTTCTTC.